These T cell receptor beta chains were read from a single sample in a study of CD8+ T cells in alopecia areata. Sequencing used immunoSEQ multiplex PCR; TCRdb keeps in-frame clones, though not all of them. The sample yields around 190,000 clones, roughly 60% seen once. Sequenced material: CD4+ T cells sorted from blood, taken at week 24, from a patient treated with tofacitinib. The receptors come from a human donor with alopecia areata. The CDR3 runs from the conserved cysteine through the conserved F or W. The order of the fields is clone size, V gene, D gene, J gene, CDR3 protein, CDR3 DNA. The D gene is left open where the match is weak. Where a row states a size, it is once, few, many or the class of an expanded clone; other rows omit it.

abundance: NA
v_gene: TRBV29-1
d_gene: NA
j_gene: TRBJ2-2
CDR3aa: CSVGATGELFF
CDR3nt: TGCAGCGTGGGAGCCACCGGGGAGCTGTTTTTT

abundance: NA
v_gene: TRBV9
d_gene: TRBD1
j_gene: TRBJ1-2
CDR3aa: CASSVESGTGGGYTF
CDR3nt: TGTGCCAGCAGCGTAGAGTCCGGGACAGGGGGAGGCTACACCTTC

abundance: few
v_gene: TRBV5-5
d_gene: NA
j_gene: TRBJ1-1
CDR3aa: CASSPAGNTEAFF
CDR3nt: TGTGCCAGCAGCCCGGCTGGGAACACTGAAGCTTTCTTT

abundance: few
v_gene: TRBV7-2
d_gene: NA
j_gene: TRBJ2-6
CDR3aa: CASSLGTGSSGANVLTF
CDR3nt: TGTGCCAGCAGCTTGGGGACGGGATCCTCTGGGGCCAACGTCCTGACTTTC

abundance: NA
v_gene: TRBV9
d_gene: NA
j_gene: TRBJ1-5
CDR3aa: CASSVGGGGEPQHF
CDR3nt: TGTGCCAGCAGCGTAGGAGGGGGGGGAGAGCCCCAGCATTTT

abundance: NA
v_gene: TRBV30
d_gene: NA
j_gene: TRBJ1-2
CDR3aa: CALYRTNYGYTF
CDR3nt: TGTGCCCTCTACAGGACGAACTATGGCTACACCTTC

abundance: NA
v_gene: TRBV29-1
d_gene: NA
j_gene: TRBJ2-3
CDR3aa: CSVERQQESPDTQYF
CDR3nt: TGCAGCGTTGAGAGACAGCAAGAGAGCCCAGATACGCAGTATTTT

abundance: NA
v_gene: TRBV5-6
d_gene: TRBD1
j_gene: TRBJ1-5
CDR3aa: CASSFTGQGGQPQHF
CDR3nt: TGTGCCAGCAGCTTCACCGGACAGGGCGGCCAGCCCCAGCATTTT

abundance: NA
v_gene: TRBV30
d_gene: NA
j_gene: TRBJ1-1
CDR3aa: CAWTHRQTLNTEAFF
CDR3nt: TGTGCCTGGACCCACAGACAGACACTTAACACTGAAGCTTTCTTT

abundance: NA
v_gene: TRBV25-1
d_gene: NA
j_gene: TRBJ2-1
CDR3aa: CASSQGRRAYNEQFF
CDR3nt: TGTGCCAGCAGTCAGGGACGGCGGGCCTACAATGAGCAGTTCTTC

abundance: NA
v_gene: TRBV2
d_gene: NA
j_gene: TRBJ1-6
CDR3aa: CASSRIDSPLHF
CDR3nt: TGTGCCAGCAGTCGGATAGATTCACCCCTCCACTTT